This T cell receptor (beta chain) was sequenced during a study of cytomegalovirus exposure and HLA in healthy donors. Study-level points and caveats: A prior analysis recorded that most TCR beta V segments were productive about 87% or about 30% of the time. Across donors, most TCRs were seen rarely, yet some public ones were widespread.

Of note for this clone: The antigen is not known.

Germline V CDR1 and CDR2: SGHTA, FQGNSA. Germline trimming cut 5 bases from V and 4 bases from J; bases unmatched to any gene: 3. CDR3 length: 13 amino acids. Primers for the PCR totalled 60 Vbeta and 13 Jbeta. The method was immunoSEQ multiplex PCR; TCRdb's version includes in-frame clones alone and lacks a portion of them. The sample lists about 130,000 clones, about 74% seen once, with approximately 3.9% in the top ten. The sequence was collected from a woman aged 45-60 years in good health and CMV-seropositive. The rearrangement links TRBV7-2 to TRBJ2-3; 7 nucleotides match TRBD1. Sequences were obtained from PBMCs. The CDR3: CASSRDRADTQYF. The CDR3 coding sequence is TGTGCCAGCAGCAGGGACAGAGCAGATACGCAGTATTTT.